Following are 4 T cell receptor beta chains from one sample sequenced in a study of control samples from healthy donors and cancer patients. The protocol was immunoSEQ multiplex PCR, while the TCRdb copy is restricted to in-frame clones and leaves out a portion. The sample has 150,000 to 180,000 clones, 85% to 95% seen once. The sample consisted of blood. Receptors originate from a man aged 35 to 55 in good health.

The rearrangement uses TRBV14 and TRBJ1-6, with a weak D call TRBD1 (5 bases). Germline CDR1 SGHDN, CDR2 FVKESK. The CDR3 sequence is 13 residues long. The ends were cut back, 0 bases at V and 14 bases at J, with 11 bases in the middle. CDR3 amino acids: CASSQDWRGTLHF. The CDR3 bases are TGTGCCAGCAGCCAAGATTGGCGGGGGACCCTCCACTTT.

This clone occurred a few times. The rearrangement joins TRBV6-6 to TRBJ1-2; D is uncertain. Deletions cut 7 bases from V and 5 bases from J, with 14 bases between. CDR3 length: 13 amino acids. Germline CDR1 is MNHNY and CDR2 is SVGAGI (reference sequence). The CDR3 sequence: CASTLGLPYGYTF. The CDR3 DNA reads TGTGCCAGCACCCTAGGCCTCCCGTATGGCTACACCTTC.

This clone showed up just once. The CDR3 nucleotides are TGTGCCAGCAGCTTAGGGGCGGGGGCGGGCGGGGAGCTGTTTTTT. The encoded protein is CASSLGAGAGGELFF. The rearrangement uses TRBV7-2 and TRBJ2-2; TRBD2 is a possible D gene (7 bases). V shed 1 base and J shed 7 bases, with 13 bases lying between them. Germline V gene lookup returns CDR1 SGHTA and CDR2 FQGNSA. CDR3 length equals 15 residues.

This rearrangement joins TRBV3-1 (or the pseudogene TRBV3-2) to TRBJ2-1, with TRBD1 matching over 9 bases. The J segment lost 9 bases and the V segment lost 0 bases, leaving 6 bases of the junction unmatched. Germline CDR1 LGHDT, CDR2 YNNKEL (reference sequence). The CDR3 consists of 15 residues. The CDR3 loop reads CASSQEGTGISEQFF. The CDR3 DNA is TGTGCCAGCAGCCAAGAAGGGACAGGGATAAGTGAGCAGTTCTTC.